This TCR beta chain is from a study of blood T cell repertoires in COVID-19. Recruitment covered 20 to 25 US areas and drew participants whose ages spanned about 18 to 90 years. Allocation to cohorts depended on clinical history reported by the participants. Methods used by the authors: Cell counts per sample came from amplifying reference gene primers. Produced via immunoSEQ multiplex PCR; TCRdb's table is partial and in-frame only. V, J and clone size derive from that table, while D and trimming were established from the DNA sequence. Of almost 400,000 clones in the sample, around nine tenths are singletons; the top ten hold around 0.97%. The CDR3 totals 14 residues. V lost 4 bases, J lost 2 bases, and 11 bases lay in between. Germline V lookup: CDR1 ENHRY, CDR2 SYGVKD.

The chain links TRBV10-3 to TRBJ1-2, with D maybe TRBD1 (5 bases). This TCR came from a woman aged 25 to 39 with acute COVID-19. The specimen sequenced was PBMCs or T cells enriched from blood (not recorded which). CDR3 bases: TGTGCCATCAGTGTGGGGTGGGGCAACTATGGCTACACCTTC. As protein: CAISVGWGNYGYTF.